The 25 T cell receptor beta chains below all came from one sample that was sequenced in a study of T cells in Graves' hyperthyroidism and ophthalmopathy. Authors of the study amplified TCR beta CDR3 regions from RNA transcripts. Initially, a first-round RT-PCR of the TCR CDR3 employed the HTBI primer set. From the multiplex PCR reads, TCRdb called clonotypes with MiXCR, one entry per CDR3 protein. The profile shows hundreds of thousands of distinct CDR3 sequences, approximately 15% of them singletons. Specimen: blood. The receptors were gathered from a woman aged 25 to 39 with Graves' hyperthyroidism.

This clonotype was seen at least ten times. CDR3 coding DNA: TGTGCCAGCAGCCAACGGCTAGCAGGGTCAGGTGAGCAGTTCTTC. This sequence encodes CASSQRLAGSGEQFF. This chain connects TRBV14 to TRBJ2-1; perhaps D is TRBD1 or TRBD2 (5 bases each). Germline assignment: CDR1 SGHDN and CDR2 FVKESK. The CDR3 is 15 residues long. V was pared by 2 bases and J by 9 bases, with 17 bases between.

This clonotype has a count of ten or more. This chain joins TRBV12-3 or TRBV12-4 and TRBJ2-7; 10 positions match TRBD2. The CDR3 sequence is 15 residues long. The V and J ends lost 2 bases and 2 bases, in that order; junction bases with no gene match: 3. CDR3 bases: TGTGCCAGCAGTTTAACCGGACTAGCGGCCTACGAGCAGTACTTC. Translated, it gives CASSLTGLAAYEQYF.

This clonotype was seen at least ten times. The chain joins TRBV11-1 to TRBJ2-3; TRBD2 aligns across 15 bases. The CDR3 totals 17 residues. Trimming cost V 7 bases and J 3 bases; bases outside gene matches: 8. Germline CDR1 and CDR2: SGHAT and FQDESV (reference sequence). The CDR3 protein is CASKPPGLAGGTDTQYF. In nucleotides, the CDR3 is TGTGCCAGCAAGCCCCCGGGACTAGCGGGAGGAACAGATACGCAGTATTTT.

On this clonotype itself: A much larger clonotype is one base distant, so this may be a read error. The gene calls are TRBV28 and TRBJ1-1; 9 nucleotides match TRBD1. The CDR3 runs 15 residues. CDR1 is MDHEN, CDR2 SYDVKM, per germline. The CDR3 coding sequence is TGTGCCAGCAGAAGAGTACAGGGGGCTTTAACTGAATCTTTCTTT. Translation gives CASRRVQGALTESFF. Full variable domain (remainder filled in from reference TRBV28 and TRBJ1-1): DVKVTQSSRYLVKRTGEKVFLECVQDMDHENMFWYRQDPGLGLRLIYFSYDVKMKEKGDIPEGYSVSREKKERFSLILESASTNQTSMYLCASRRVQGALTESFFGQGTRLTVV.

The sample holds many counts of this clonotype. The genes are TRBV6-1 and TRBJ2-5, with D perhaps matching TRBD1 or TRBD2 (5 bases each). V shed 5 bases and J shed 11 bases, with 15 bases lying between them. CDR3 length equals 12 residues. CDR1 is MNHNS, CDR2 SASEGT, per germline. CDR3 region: CASSYSQGPQYF. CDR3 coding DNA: TGTGCCAGCAGTTATTCCCAGGGACCGCAGTACTTC.

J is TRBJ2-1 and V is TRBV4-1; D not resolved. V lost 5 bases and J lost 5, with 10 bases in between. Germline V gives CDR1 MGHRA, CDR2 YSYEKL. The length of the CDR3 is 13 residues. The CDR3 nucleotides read TGCGCCAGCAGCGACAAGGCCAACAATGAGCAGTTCTTC. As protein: CASSDKANNEQFF.

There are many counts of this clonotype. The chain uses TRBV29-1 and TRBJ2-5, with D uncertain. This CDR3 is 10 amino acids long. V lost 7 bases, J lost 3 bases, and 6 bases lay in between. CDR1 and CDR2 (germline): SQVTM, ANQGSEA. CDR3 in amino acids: CSGREETQYF. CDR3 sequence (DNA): TGCAGCGGGCGAGAAGAGACCCAGTACTTC.

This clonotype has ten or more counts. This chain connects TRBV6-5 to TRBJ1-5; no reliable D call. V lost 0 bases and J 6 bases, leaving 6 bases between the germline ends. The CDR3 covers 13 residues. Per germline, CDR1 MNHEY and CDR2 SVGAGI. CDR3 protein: CASSYSKGQPQHF. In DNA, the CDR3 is TGTGCCAGCAGTTACTCGAAGGGTCAGCCCCAGCATTTT.

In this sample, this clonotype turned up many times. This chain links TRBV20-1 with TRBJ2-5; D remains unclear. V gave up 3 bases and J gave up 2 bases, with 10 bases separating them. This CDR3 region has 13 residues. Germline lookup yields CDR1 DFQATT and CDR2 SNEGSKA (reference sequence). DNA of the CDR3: TGCAGTGCTAGTTTAATTGGTCAAGAGACCCAGTACTTC. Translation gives CSASLIGQETQYF.

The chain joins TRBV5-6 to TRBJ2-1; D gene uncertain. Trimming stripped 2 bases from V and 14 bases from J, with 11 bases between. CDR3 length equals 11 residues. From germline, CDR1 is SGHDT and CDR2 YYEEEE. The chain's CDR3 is CASSLLDREFF. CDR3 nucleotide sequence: TGTGCCAGCAGCTTATTAGATCGCGAGTTCTTC. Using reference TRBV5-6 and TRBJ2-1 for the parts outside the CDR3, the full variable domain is DAGVTQSPTHLIKTRGQQVTLRCSPKSGHDTVSWYQQALGQGPQFIFQYYEEEERQRGNFPDRFSGHQFPNYSSELNVNALLLGDSALYLCASSLLDREFFGPGTRLTVL.

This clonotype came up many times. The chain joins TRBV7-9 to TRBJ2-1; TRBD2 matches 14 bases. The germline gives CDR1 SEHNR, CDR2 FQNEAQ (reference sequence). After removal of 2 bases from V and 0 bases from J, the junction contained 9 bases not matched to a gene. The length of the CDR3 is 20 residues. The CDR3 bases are TGTGCCAGCAGCTTAACCCGGACTAGCGGGAGGCAAGACTCCTACAATGAGCAGTTCTTC. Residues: CASSLTRTSGRQDSYNEQFF.

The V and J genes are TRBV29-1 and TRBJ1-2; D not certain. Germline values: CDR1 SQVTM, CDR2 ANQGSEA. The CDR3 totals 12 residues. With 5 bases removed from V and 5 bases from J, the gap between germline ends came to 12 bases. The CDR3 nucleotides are TGCAGCGTTCACATTGGGAGGTATGGCTACACCTTC. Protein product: CSVHIGRYGYTF.

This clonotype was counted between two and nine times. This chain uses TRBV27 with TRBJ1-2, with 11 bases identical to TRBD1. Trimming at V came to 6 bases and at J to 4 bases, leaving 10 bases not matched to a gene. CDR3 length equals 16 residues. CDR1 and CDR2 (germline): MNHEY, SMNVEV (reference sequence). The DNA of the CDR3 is TGTGCCAGCAGCCTCGGGACAGGGGGTTTGGGCTATGGCTACACCTTC. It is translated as CASSLGTGGLGYGYTF.

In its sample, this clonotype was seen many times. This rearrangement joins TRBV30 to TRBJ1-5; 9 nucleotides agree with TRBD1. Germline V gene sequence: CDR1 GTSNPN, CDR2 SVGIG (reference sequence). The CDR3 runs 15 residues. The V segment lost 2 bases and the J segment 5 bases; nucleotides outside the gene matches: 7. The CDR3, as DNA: TGTGCCTGGAGTACTGGGACAGGGTACGATCAGCCCCAGCATTTT. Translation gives CAWSTGTGYDQPQHF.

CDR3 sequence: CASSPWTGSNSPLHF. CDR3 nucleotides: TGTGCCAGTAGTCCCTGGACAGGGTCTAATTCACCCCTCCACTTT. This chain connects TRBV19 to TRBJ1-6, with 8 nucleotides matching TRBD1. This CDR3 contains 15 residues. Germline trimming cut 5 bases from V and 6 bases from J; bases unmatched to any gene: 6. The V gene's germline CDR1 is LNHDA and CDR2 SQIVND (reference sequence).

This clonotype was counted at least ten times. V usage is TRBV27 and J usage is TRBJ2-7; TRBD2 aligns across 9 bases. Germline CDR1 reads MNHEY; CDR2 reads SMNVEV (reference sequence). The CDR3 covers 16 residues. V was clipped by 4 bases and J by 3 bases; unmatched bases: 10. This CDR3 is CASSSRLAGIYYEQYF. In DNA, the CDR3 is TGTGCCAGCAGTTCTCGGCTAGCGGGGATTTACTACGAGCAGTACTTC.

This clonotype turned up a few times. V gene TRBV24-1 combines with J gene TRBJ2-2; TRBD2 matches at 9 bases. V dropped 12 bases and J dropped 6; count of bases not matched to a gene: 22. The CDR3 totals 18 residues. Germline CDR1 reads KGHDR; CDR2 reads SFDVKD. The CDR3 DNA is TGTGCCGCCGGCGGGGGGGGACACCTGAGGTTTACCGCCGGGGAGCTGTTTTTT. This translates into CAAGGGGHLRFTAGELFF.

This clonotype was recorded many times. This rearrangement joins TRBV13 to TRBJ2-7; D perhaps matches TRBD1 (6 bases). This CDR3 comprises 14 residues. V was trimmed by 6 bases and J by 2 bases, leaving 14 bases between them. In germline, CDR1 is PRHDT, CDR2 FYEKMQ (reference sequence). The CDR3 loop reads CASSILGAAYEQYF. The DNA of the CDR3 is TGTGCCAGCAGTATACTGGGGGCCGCCTACGAGCAGTACTTC.

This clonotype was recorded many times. This chain's CDR3 is CSARDRGIAGGPTDTQYF. The CDR3, as DNA: TGCAGTGCTAGAGATCGAGGGATAGCGGGAGGGCCCACAGATACGCAGTATTTT. The chain recombines TRBV20-1 with TRBJ2-3, with 11 bases identical to TRBD2. Trimming at V came to 0 bases and at J to 2 bases, leaving 10 bases not matched to a gene. This CDR3 contains 18 residues. The germline V gene has CDR1 DFQATT and CDR2 SNEGSKA (reference sequence).

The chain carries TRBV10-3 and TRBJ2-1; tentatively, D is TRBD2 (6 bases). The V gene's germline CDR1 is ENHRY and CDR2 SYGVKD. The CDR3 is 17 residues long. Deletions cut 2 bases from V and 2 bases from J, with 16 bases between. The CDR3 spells CAISEAGRQATYNEQFF. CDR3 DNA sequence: TGTGCCATCAGTGAGGCAGGGAGGCAGGCCACCTACAATGAGCAGTTCTTC.

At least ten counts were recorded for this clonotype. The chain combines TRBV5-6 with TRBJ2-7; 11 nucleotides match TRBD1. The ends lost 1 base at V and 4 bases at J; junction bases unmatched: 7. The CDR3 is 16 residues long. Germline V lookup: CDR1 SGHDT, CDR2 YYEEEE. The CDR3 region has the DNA TGTGCCAGCAGCTTGCCGGGGACAGGGGGTTCGTACGAGCAGTACTTC. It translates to CASSLPGTGGSYEQYF. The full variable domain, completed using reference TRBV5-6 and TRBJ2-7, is DAGVTQSPTHLIKTRGQQVTLRCSPKSGHDTVSWYQQALGQGPQFIFQYYEEEERQRGNFPDRFSGHQFPNYSSELNVNALLLGDSALYLCASSLPGTGGSYEQYFGPGTRLTVT.

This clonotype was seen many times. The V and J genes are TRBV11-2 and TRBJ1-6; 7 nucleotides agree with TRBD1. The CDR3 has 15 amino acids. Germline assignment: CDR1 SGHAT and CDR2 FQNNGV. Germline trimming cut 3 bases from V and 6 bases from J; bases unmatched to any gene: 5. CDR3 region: CASSFGGTVNSPLHF. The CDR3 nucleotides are TGTGCCAGCAGCTTCGGAGGGACAGTTAATTCACCCCTCCACTTT.

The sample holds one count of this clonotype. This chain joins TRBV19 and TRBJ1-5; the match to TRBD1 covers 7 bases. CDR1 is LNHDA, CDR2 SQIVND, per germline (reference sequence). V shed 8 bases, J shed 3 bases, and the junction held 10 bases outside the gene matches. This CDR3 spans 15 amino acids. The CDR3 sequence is CASRTGGGNNQPQHF. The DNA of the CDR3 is TGTGCCAGTCGTACGGGAGGGGGCAACAATCAGCCCCAGCATTTT.

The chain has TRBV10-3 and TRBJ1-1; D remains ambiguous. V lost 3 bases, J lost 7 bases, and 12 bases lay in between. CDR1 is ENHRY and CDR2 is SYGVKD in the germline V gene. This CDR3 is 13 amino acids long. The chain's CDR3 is CAISEGEWGEAFF. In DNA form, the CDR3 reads TGTGCCATCAGTGAAGGAGAATGGGGTGAAGCTTTCTTT.

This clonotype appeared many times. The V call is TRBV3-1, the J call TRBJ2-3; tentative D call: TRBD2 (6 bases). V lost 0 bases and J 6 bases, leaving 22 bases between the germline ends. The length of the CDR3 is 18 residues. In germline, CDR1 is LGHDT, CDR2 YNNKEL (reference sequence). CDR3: CASSQDSGGTGFSDTQYF. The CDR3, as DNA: TGTGCCAGCAGCCAAGATTCGGGCGGGACCGGCTTCTCGGATACGCAGTATTTT.